What follows are 13 T cell receptor beta chains derived from one specimen sequenced in a study of somatic mutations in cytotoxic T cells in rheumatoid arthritis. Measured with immunoSEQ multiplex PCR; TCRdb has only the in-frame clones, and not every one. Here the sample spans around 6,500 clones, 70% being singletons. Sequencing was carried out using CD8+ T cells sorted from blood. The receptors originated from a man aged 35 to 55 in good health.

This clone has just a few counts. The chain couples TRBV15 to TRBJ2-3, with 7 bases matching TRBD2. This CDR3 has 11 residues. The J segment lost 6 bases and the V segment lost 8 bases, leaving 2 bases of the junction unmatched. Germline V gives CDR1 LNHNV, CDR2 YYDKDF (reference sequence). The CDR3 protein is CATGGEDTQYF. The DNA of the CDR3 is TGTGCCACCGGGGGGGAGGATACGCAGTATTTT.

The chain recombines TRBV15 with TRBJ1-3, with D hard to call. V lost 0 bases to trimming and J lost 11 bases, with 8 bases between them. Germline V lookup: CDR1 LNHNV, CDR2 YYDKDF (reference sequence). The CDR3 spans 12 residues. The CDR3 is CATSRDQSAIYF. As DNA, the CDR3 is TGTGCCACCAGCAGAGACCAGTCGGCCATATATTTT.

CDR3: CASSSSAGNNEQFF. The CDR3 nucleotides are TGTGCCAGCAGCTCCTCGGCCGGAAACAATGAGCAGTTCTTC. This chain uses TRBV7-3 with TRBJ2-1; D remains unclear. Germline CDR1 is SGHTA and CDR2 is FQGTGA. The CDR3 contains 14 residues. Trimming left V 4 bases short and J 5 bases short, with 12 bases between.

The rearrangement links TRBV18 to TRBJ2-3; possible D gene TRBD2, 5 bases. Trimming pared 3 bases from V and 4 bases from J, leaving 11 bases between. CDR3 length: 14 residues. Germline CDR1 KGHSH, CDR2 LQKENI. CDR3 sequence reads: CASSPAGNSDTQYF. In DNA form, the CDR3 reads TGTGCCAGCTCACCCGCCGGGAATTCAGATACGCAGTATTTT.

The chain employs TRBV19 and TRBJ2-2, with D perhaps matching TRBD2 (7 bases). Germline values: CDR1 LNHDA, CDR2 SQIVND (reference sequence). The CDR3 covers 17 residues. Trimming removed 2 bases from V and 5 bases from J, with 18 bases in between. The CDR3 reads CASSISGGSFSTGELFF. The CDR3 DNA reads TGTGCCAGTAGTATATCGGGGGGCTCTTTTAGTACCGGGGAGCTGTTTTTT.

J is TRBJ1-2 and V is TRBV14, with D hard to call. Germline loops: CDR1 SGHDN, CDR2 FVKESK. This CDR3 has 20 residues. V was shortened by 8 bases and J by 0 bases, with 31 bases between the two germline ends. The CDR3 here is CASPFPTRPTAKEANYGYTF. The CDR3 coding sequence is TGTGCCAGCCCTTTCCCTACTCGTCCGACGGCAAAGGAAGCTAACTATGGCTACACCTTC.

J is TRBJ2-5 and V is TRBV9; D might be TRBD2 (5 bases). This CDR3 is 15 amino acids long. Trimming shortened V by 0 bases and J by 1 base, and 10 bases separated the two germline ends. Germline V gene lookup returns CDR1 SGDLS and CDR2 YYNGEE. The CDR3 reads CASSVGRAVQETQYF. The DNA of the CDR3 is TGTGCCAGCAGCGTAGGGCGGGCTGTCCAAGAGACCCAGTACTTC.

The V and J genes are TRBV19 and TRBJ1-1; a weak D match, TRBD1 (6 bases). This CDR3 is built from 12 residues. Looked up from germline, CDR1 is LNHDA and CDR2 is SQIVND (reference sequence). Trimming shortened V by 5 bases and J by 8 bases, and 12 bases separated the two germline ends. The CDR3 loop is CASSLITGEAFF. CDR3 in DNA: TGTGCCAGTAGTTTGATTACAGGGGAAGCTTTCTTT.

The chain uses TRBV6-4 and TRBJ2-3; D remains ambiguous. Trimming removed 4 bases from V and 5 bases from J, with 10 bases in between. The CDR3 has 13 amino acids. The V gene's germline CDR1 is MRHNA and CDR2 SNTAGT. DNA of the CDR3: TGTGCCAGCAGTGCTACCGCGGAAGATACGCAGTATTTT. It is translated as CASSATAEDTQYF.

The gene calls are TRBV6-1 and TRBJ1-5, with D possibly TRBD1 on 6 matching bases. The CDR3 has 13 residues. The V gene lost 6 bases and the J gene lost 7 bases, with 13 bases spanning the gap. In germline, CDR1 is MNHNS, CDR2 SASEGT. CDR3 region: CASSARGGQPQHF. DNA of the CDR3: TGTGCCAGCAGCGCTAGGGGGGGGCAGCCCCAGCATTTT.

J is TRBJ2-3 and V is TRBV6-1, with D hard to call. The CDR3 is 11 amino acids. V lost 2 bases, J lost 8 bases, and 5 bases lay in between. Looked up from germline, CDR1 is MNHNS and CDR2 is SASEGT. CDR3 sequence reads: CASSEPRTQYF. CDR3 DNA sequence: TGTGCCAGCAGTGAACCGCGTACGCAGTATTTT.

This rearrangement joins TRBV11-1 to TRBJ2-1; D ambiguous. The CDR3 covers 13 residues. In germline, CDR1 is SGHAT, CDR2 FQDESV (reference sequence). Between the trimmed V and J ends, which lost 1 base and 10 bases, there was a span of 11 bases. The CDR3 here is CASSLGWGTEQFF. In DNA, the CDR3 is TGTGCCAGCAGCTTAGGGTGGGGAACAGAGCAGTTCTTC. The full variable domain, rest sourced from reference TRBV11-1 and TRBJ2-1, is EAEVAQSPRYKITEKSQAVAFWCDPISGHATLYWYRQILGQGPELLVQFQDESVVDDSQLPKDRFSAERLKGVDSTLKIQPAELGDSAMYLCASSLGWGTEQFFGPGTRLTVL.

This clone is deemed large (0.1 to 1%). The V and J genes are TRBV28 and TRBJ2-7; 7 nucleotides align to TRBD2. Germline-derived CDR1 and CDR2 are MDHEN and SYDVKM. The CDR3 has 15 residues. V shed 6 bases, J shed 4 bases, and the junction held 12 bases outside the gene matches. CDR3 loop: CASSRAGDKNYEQYF. For the CDR3, the DNA is TGTGCCAGCAGCCGTGCGGGAGATAAAAATTACGAGCAGTACTTC. Full variable domain (outside the CDR3, taken from reference TRBV28 and TRBJ2-7): DVKVTQSSRYLVKRTGEKVFLECVQDMDHENMFWYRQDPGLGLRLIYFSYDVKMKEKGDIPEGYSVSREKKERFSLILESASTNQTSMYLCASSRAGDKNYEQYFGPGTRLTVT.